What follows are 13 T cell receptor beta chains derived from one specimen sequenced in a study of spatial heterogeneity in lung cancer. Study findings and constraints: Expanded intratumoral alpha and beta TCR counts tracked tumor mutation counts.

Stated time point: sample taken at primary tumor resection. These TCRs' antigens remain unknown. TCRdb re-called the 5' RACE reads through MiXCR, storing one row per CDR3 protein. The sample has 100,000 or so distinct CDR3 sequences; 4% to 4.5% are singletons. The input for sequencing was lung tumor tissue, taken at surgery. The receptors shown here come from a male donor with early-stage non-small cell lung cancer.

In this sample, this clonotype turned up many times. The genes are TRBV12-3 or TRBV12-4 and TRBJ2-5, with 13 bases fitting TRBD2. V was clipped by 6 bases and J by 5 bases; unmatched bases: 6. The CDR3 is 15 residues long. Here the CDR3 reads CASSRTSGRIETQYF. DNA for the CDR3: TGTGCCAGCAGCCGGACTAGCGGGAGAATTGAGACCCAGTACTTC.

This clonotype was observed many times. The chain employs TRBV5-8 and TRBJ2-5, with D unclear. The CDR3 is made up of 16 amino acids. Germline CDR1 and CDR2: SGHTS and YDEGEE. V gave up 5 bases and J gave up 5 bases, with 22 bases separating them. CDR3 residues: CASSWFRLRKEETQYF. The DNA for the CDR3 is TGTGCCAGCAGTTGGTTCCGACTCCGAAAGGAGGAGACCCAGTACTTC.

Many counts were recorded for this clonotype. The chain recombines TRBV7-2 with TRBJ2-2; 13 bases map to TRBD2. J was trimmed by 4 bases and V by 5 bases; bases with no gene match: 10. The CDR3 is made up of 18 amino acids. CDR1 is SGHTA, CDR2 FQGNSA, per germline. The CDR3 spells CASSNSRLAGGPTGELFF. The CDR3 DNA sequence: TGTGCCAGCAGCAATTCACGACTAGCGGGAGGCCCCACCGGGGAGCTGTTTTTT.

This clonotype was observed a handful of times. The chain uses TRBV11-2 and TRBJ2-1, with 9 positions matching TRBD2. This CDR3 is 16 amino acids long. Germline V gives CDR1 SGHAT, CDR2 FQNNGV. J gave up 4 bases and V 2 bases, and 6 bases lay outside the gene matches. CDR3 DNA sequence: TGTGCCAGCAGCTTACGACTAGCGGACAGGTACAATGAGCAGTTCTTC. It codes for CASSLRLADRYNEQFF.

This clonotype was recorded many times. The genes are TRBV2 and TRBJ1-4; D might be TRBD1 (6 bases). The CDR3 length is 20 residues. The ends were cut back, 6 bases at V and 0 bases at J, with 26 bases in the middle. CDR1 and CDR2 from the germline V gene are SNHLY and FYNNEI. The CDR3 is CASRGEVDSEAPTTNEKLFF. The CDR3 nucleotides are TGTGCCAGCAGGGGGGAGGTGGACAGCGAAGCCCCGACAACTAATGAAAAACTGTTTTTT. Looking up the rest from reference TRBV2 and TRBJ1-4 gives the full variable domain: EPEVTQTPSHQVTQMGQEVILRCVPISNHLYFYWYRQILGQKVEFLVSFYNNEISEKSEIFDDQFSVERPDGSNFTLKIRSTKLEDSAMYFCASRGEVDSEAPTTNEKLFFGSGTQLSVL.

Ten or more counts support this clonotype. The CDR3 DNA reads TGTGCCAGCAACTCCGCCGGGGGCGCAGGTCGGGGCTACACCTTC. Its protein is CASNSAGGAGRGYTF. V is TRBV12-3 or TRBV12-4 and J is TRBJ1-2; D may be TRBD1 (6 bases). Deletions cut 7 bases from V and 8 bases from J, with 23 bases between. The CDR3 spans 15 residues.

The table lists this clonotype with many counts. The chain recombines TRBV7-2 with TRBJ1-5; 7 nucleotides align to TRBD1. The V gene's germline CDR1 is SGHTA and CDR2 FQGNSA. V lost 5 bases to trimming and J lost 3 bases; unmatched junction nucleotides: 4. This CDR3 is built from 14 residues. The CDR3, as DNA: TGTGCCAGCAGCACGACAGGGCCCAATCAGCCCCAGCATTTT. Its translation: CASSTTGPNQPQHF.

This clonotype was recorded many times. The chain couples TRBV18 to TRBJ2-5, with D possibly matching TRBD2 (5 bases). From germline, CDR1 is KGHSH and CDR2 LQKENI. The CDR3 runs to 14 residues. V was shortened by 5 bases and J by 0 bases, with 10 bases between the two germline ends. Here the CDR3 reads CASSATRNQETQYF. The CDR3 DNA is TGTGCCAGCTCAGCTACTAGGAACCAAGAGACCCAGTACTTC. Looking up the rest from reference TRBV18 and TRBJ2-5 gives the full variable domain: NAGVMQNPRHLVRRRGQEARLRCSPMKGHSHVYWYRQLPEEGLKFMVYLQKENIIDESGMPKERFSAEFPKEGPSILRIQQVVRGDSAAYFCASSATRNQETQYFGPGTRLLVL.

The table lists this clonotype with many counts. The V call is TRBV11-2, the J call TRBJ2-1; the D gene is possibly TRBD1 (8 bases). Trimming pared 5 bases from V and 5 bases from J, leaving 16 bases between. The CDR3 is 15 amino acids. Germline CDR1 and CDR2: SGHAT and FQNNGV. CDR3 region: CASSQGAGADNEQFF. In DNA, the CDR3 is TGTGCCAGCAGCCAGGGGGCGGGGGCGGACAATGAGCAGTTCTTC.

This clonotype was recorded a few times. The chain couples TRBV3-1 to TRBJ1-2, with 7 nucleotides matching TRBD1. CDR3 length: 17 amino acids. The junction had 15 bases not matched to a gene; V was cut back by 4 bases and J by 4 bases. Germline CDR1 is LGHDT and CDR2 is YNNKEL (reference sequence). The CDR3 DNA sequence: TGTGCCAGCAGCCCCAGGGACAGCCAGCGGGGGAGCTATGGCTACACCTTC. Protein: CASSPRDSQRGSYGYTF.

This clonotype was recorded at least ten times. This chain connects TRBV20-1 to TRBJ2-1; D is unresolved. CDR1 and CDR2 from the germline V gene are DFQATT and SNEGSKA (reference sequence). V was trimmed by 6 bases and J by 1 base, leaving 10 bases between them. The CDR3 loop spans 13 amino acids. CDR3 DNA: TGCAGTGCCCGGACCCGGTCCTACAATGAGCAGTTCTTC. Its translation is CSARTRSYNEQFF.

In its sample, this clonotype was seen a few times. The chain carries TRBV20-1 and TRBJ2-6; no reliable D call. Germline values: CDR1 DFQATT, CDR2 SNEGSKA (reference sequence). The V end was cut by 1 base, the J end by 0 bases, with 16 bases between. This CDR3 region has 18 residues. The CDR3 region has the DNA TGCAGTGCTAGAGCCCTGGATCCTACAGCCTCTGGGGCCAACGTCCTGACTTTC. This sequence encodes CSARALDPTASGANVLTF.

This clonotype was seen at least ten times. V usage is TRBV3-1 and J usage is TRBJ1-6; a weak D match, TRBD1 (6 bases). Germline V gives CDR1 LGHDT, CDR2 YNNKEL (reference sequence). Trimming shortened V by 2 bases and J by 9 bases, and 11 bases separated the two germline ends. CDR3 length: 14 residues. CDR3 DNA sequence: TGTGCCAGCAGCCAATCAGGGGTTGGTTCACCCCTCCACTTT. This encodes CASSQSGVGSPLHF.